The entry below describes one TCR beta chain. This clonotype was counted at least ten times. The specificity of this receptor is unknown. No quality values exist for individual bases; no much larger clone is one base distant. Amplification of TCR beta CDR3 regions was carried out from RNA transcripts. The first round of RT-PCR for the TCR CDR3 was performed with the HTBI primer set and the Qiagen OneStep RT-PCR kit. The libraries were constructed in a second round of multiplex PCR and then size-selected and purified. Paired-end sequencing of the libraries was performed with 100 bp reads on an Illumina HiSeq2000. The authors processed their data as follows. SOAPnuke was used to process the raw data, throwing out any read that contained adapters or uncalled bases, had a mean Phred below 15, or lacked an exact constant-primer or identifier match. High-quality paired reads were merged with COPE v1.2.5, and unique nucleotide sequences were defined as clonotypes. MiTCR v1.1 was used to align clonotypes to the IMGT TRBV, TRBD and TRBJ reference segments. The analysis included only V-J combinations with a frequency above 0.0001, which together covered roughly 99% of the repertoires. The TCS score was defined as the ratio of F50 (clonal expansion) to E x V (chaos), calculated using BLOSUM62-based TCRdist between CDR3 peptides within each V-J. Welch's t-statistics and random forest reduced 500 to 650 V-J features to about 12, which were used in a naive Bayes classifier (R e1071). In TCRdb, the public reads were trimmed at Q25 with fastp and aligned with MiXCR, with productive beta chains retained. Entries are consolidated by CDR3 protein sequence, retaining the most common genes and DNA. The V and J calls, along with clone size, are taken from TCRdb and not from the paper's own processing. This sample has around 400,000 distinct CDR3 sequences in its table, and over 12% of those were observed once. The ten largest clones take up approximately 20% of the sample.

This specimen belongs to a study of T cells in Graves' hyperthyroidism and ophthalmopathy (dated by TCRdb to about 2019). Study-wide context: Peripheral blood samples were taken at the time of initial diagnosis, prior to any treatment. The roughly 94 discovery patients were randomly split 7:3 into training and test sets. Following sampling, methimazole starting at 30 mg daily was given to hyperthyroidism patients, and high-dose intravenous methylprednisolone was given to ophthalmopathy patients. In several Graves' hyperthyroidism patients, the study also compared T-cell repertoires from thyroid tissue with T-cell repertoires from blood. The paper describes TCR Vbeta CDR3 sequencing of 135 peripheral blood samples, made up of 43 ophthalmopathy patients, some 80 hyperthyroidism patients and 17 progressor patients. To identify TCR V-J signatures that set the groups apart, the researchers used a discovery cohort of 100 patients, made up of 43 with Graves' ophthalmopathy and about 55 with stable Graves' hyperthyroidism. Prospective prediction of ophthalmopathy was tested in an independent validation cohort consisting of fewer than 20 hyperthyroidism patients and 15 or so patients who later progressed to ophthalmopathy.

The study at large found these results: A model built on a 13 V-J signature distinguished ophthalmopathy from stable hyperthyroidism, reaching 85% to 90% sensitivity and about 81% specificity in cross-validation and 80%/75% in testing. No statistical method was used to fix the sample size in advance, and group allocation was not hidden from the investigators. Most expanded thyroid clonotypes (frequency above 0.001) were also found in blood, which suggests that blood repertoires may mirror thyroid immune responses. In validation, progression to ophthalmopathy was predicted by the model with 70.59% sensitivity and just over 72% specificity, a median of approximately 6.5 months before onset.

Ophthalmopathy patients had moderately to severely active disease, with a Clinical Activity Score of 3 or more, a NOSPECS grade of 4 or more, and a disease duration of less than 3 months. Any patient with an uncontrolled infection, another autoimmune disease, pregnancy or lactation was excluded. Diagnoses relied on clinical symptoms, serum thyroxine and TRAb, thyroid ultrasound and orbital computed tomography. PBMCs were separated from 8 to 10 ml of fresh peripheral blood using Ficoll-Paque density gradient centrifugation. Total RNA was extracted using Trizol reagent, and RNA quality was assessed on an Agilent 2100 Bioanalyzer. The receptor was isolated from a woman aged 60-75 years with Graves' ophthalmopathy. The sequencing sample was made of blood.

The DNA is TGTGCCAGCAGCTTAGCAGAGGTGTCGCAGTATTTT. Translated, it gives CASSLAEVSQYF. The V and J genes are TRBV5-5 and TRBJ2-3; confidence is insufficient to name the D gene. CDR1 and CDR2 were assigned from the germline V gene (reference sequence) as SGHKS and YYEKEE. The cysteine opens and the phenylalanine closes a CDR3 of 12 amino acids. Only the CDR3 region is kept as DNA, spanning 36 bases read in frame from base 1. The junction carries 11 bases between V and J, which are trimmed by 2 bases and 10 bases respectively.